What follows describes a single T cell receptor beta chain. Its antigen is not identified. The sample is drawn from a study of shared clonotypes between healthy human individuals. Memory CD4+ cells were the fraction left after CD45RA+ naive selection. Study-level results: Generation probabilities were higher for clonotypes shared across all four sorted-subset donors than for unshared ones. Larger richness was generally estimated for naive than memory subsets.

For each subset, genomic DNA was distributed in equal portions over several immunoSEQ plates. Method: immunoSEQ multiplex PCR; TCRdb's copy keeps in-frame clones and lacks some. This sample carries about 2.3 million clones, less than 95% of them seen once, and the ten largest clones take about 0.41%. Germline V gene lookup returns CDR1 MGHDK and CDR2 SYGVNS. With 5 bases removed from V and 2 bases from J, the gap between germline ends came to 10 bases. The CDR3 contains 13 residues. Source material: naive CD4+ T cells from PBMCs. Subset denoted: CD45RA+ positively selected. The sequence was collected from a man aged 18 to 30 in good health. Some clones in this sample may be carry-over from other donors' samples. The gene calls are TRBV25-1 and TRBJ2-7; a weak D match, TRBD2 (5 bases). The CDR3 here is CASSPGKTYEQYF. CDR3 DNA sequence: TGTGCCAGCAGTCCGGGAAAGACCTACGAGCAGTACTTC.